The clone carrying this T cell receptor (beta chain) has a single count. During active infection, Seattle patients enrolled and were then monitored through disease. The data belong to a study of blood T cell repertoires in COVID-19. Original methodology: Cell counts per sample came from amplifying reference gene primers. Assay: immunoSEQ multiplex PCR; the TCRdb copy retains only in-frame clones and omits some. The D gene and trimming were derived from the DNA, and the V and J assignments and clone size from that table. The top ten hold about 2% of the sample, which has some 390,000 clones, about 90% seen once. CDR3 length: 13 amino acids. CDR1 and CDR2 (germline): GTSNPN, SVGIG (reference sequence). Losses at the gene ends were 5 bases for V and 6 bases for J; bases not matched to a gene: 7.

The source material was peripheral blood. The clonotype was recovered from a woman between 55 and 75 years old with COVID-19, enrolled during active disease. This sequence joins TRBV30 and TRBJ2-1; 7 nucleotides match TRBD1. Written as DNA, the CDR3 is TGTGCCTGGGGGGGACAGCCTCCCAATGAGCAGTTCTTC. As protein: CAWGGQPPNEQFF.